The subject of this entry is one T cell receptor (beta chain). CDR1 MGHRA and CDR2 YSYEKL come from the germline V gene. This CDR3 comprises 15 residues. Trimming took 4 bases from V and 0 from J, leaving 10 bases between them. The data originate from a study of OX40 agonist ivuxolimab in advanced cancers. The protocol was immunoSEQ multiplex PCR, while the TCRdb copy is restricted to in-frame clones and leaves out a portion. This table holds more than 25,000 clones, approximately 86% found once. The sequenced sample was CD4+ or CD8+ T cells sorted from blood, obtained in a trial of the OX40 agonist ivuxolimab. The clonotype originates from an adult with an advanced solid tumor such as melanoma, head and neck, liver or kidney cancer. The gene calls are TRBV4-1 and TRBJ2-1; D possibly corresponds to TRBD2 (6 bases). The CDR3 region has the DNA TGCGCCAGCAGCCCTAGCGCGAGCTCCTACAATGAGCAGTTCTTC. It specifies CASSPSASSYNEQFF.